This T cell receptor (beta chain) is drawn from a study of vaccination and CD4 T cells after COVID-19. Study at large: Timing of post-vaccine sample collection was a median approximately 72 days after dose two, with a range of 14 to 241. In culture, cells were exposed to overlapping spike peptides from SARS-CoV-2, HCoV-NL63, HCoV-OC43 and HCoV-229E.

A note on this clonotype: Its antigen is undetermined.

The study sequenced cultured CD4+ T cell DNA using the Oncomine TCR Beta short-read assay. Investigators obtained genomic DNA by extraction from cultured CD4+ T cells. One entry per CDR3 protein results from TCRdb running MiXCR on the PCR reads. The sample lists about 17,000 distinct CDR3 sequences, 43% occurring once. Trimming left V 5 bases short and J 10 bases short, with 11 bases between. Germline CDR1 and CDR2: MNHNS and SASEGT. This CDR3 has 11 residues. The sample's treatment: roughly 11-day PBMC culture with coronavirus spike peptide pools or control peptides (ViraFEST assay). V usage is TRBV6-1 and J usage is TRBJ1-2, with D perhaps TRBD1 (6 bases). The sequence came from a human donor who had recovered from COVID-19. This specimen was CD4+ T cells from blood, cultured in vitro, taken after SARS-CoV-2 vaccination. The CDR3 coding sequence is TGTGCCAGCAGTCCGGACAGATACTACACCTTC. This codes for CASSPDRYYTF.